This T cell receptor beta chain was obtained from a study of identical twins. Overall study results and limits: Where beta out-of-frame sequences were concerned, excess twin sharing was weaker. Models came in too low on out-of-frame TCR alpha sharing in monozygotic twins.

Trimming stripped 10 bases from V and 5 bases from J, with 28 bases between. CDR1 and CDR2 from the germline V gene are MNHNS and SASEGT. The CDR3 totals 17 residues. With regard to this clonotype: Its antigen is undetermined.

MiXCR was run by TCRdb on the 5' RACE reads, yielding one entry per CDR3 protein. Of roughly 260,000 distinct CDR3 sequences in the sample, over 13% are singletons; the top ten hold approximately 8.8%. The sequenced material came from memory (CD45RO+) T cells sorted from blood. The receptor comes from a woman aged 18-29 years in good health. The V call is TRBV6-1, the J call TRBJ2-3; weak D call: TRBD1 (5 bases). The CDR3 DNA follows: TGTGCCACTACGAACCCCGCCCAGGGAAGCCAGCGAGATACGCAGTATTTT. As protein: CATTNPAQGSQRDTQYF.